This T cell receptor beta chain was captured in a study of shared clonotypes between healthy human individuals (dated by TCRdb to the early 2020s). With respect to the entire study: The cohort included a few men and a couple of women between 18 and 49 years of age. For each donor, three plates each were used for CD4 naive and CD4 memory, two plates were used for CD8 naive, and one plate was used for CD8 memory. The study deeply sequenced blood TCR repertoires of about five healthy adults to estimate repertoire size and the extent of clonotype sharing between individuals. Libraries were prepared and TCR repertoires were sequenced by different laboratories using diverse techniques, in order to increase sequencing depth and limit assay-specific biases. Per donor, leukapheresis produced somewhere between about 0.94 and 9 billion PBMCs. The full study reports these points: Across a few donors, 5% to 6% of naive CD4, roughly 3.3% of naive CD8, about 2% of memory CD4, and approximately 0.42% of memory CD8 clonotypes were shared. Clonotypes shared by all four sorted-subset donors showed higher generation probabilities than non-shared clonotypes. Pairwise subsampling led to the expectation that sequencing depth would affect the degree of clonotype sharing among donors. The genetic and exposure-history diversity represented was limited by the small number of donors. Incomplete sequencing was indicated by rarefaction of sorted-subset datasets, despite the large sequencing depth. Sampling was restricted to blood, and TCR repertoires in tissue are likely to differ from TCR repertoires in blood. Naive subsets generally had larger estimated clonotype richness than memory subsets.

CDR1 and CDR2 are drawn from the germline V gene: SGHRS, YFSETQ. From the cysteine up to the phenylalanine, the CDR3 has a length of 15 residues. The entry retains the CDR3 DNA only, 45 bases that are in frame from base 1. V has 4 bases trimmed and J has 1 base trimmed; junction bases matching no gene number 7. Using the deep immunoSEQ assay, multiplex PCR amplified TCR CDR3 regions from genomic DNA. Extracted genomic DNA from each cell subset was distributed evenly across all wells of several immunoSEQ 96-well plates, and each plate was treated as a replicate. For sorted subsets, each replicate PCR was loaded with 200 ng genomic DNA, equivalent to 25,000 to 35,000 T cell genomes. Purified libraries were quantified with a Qubit 3.0 fluorometer, sized on a Bioanalyzer 2100, and re-quantified with the KAPA Library Quantification kit. Each immunoSEQ 96-well plate was sequenced on its own single-read 150-cycle Illumina NextSeq 550 flow cell. The paper's data handling went like this. Because the immunoSEQ output included only junctional sequences and no quality scores, the filtering could not be the same as the filtering used for full-length reads. Sequences were annotated with PyIR, a Python wrapper for IgBLAST v1.9, and V/J genes and CDR3 were assigned using IMGT germline references. Reads were removed for weak V/J assignments (E-value above 1e-6), missing CDR3, stop codons, out-of-frame junctions, or ambiguous translated residues. V3J clonotypes were defined as sequences sharing the same inferred V gene, J gene, and CDR3 amino acid sequence. Percentage overlap between repertoires was computed as shared unique clonotypes divided by the size of the smaller repertoire. Repertoire richness was assessed with RTK rarefaction, the Chao1 estimator, and Recon v2.1 estimates of unobserved clonotypes. Generation probabilities for all TCRbeta clonotypes obtained by the gDNA method from a handful of donors were computed using OLGA. Here the immuneACCESS table is served through TCRdb, limited to in-frame sequences with V and J called. Missing clones are a known gap in these copies; in checked studies unresolved V genes cover under half, and the rest lacks a known reason. The V and J calls and clone size are taken from that table; D and trimming were inferred from the DNA. Within this sample are a few million clones, with more than 80% of them counted one time only. The ten most abundant clones make up 0.39% of the sample.

Healthy HIV-negative adults with no recently reported acute infections or vaccinations were included as donors. Every donor was a Caucasian adult living in Nashville, Tennessee, USA. CD4+ T cells were enriched by magnetic negative selection; naive cells were then positively selected on CD45RA, and the negative fraction formed the memory subset. Blood was collected by leukapheresis, and PBMCs were isolated by Ficoll-Histopaque density gradient centrifugation and then cryopreserved in liquid nitrogen vapor phase. Analytical flow cytometry was used to check the purity and quantity of each magnetically sorted T cell population. Genomic DNA was isolated from each sorted fraction and quantified by UV absorbance on a Nanodrop 2000c. A note on this clone: Its antigen remains undetermined. No base quality values were provided; no much bigger clone lies one nucleotide off.

The clonotype originates from a man aged 18 to 29 in good health. Some clones in this sample may be carry-over from other donors' samples. Specimen: naive CD4+ T cells from PBMCs. The sample's cell subset or site label, decoded: CD45RA+ positively selected. The chain is encoded by TRBV5-1 joined to TRBJ1-2, and TRBD1 aligns with 7 junction nucleotides. In nucleotides, the sequence is TGCGCCAGCAGCCTAAGGGGACAGAGTAACTATGGCTACACCTTC. This gives the protein CASSLRGQSNYGYTF.